Listed here are 12 T cell receptor beta chains from one sample, sequenced in a study of blood T cell repertoires in COVID-19. The data were produced by immunoSEQ multiplex PCR, yet TCRdb's version contains in-frame clones alone and is incomplete. The top ten clones hold almost 6.5% of a sample with more than 110,000 clones, approximately 84% of them seen once. Sequences were obtained from peripheral blood. The receptors here all came from a human donor in a cohort sampled during active COVID-19.

CDR3 DNA sequence: TGTGCCAGCGCCGGTGGACCCGAAGGGGGCGGTAATTCACCCCTCCACTTT. This codes for CASAGGPEGGGNSPLHF. The V gene is TRBV19, the J gene TRBJ1-6; 7 bases align to TRBD1. CDR1 LNHDA and CDR2 SQIVND come from the germline V gene (reference sequence). Losses at the gene ends were 9 bases for V and 6 bases for J; bases not matched to a gene: 17. CDR3 length: 17 amino acids.

V gene TRBV5-1 combines with J gene TRBJ2-2, with D possibly matching TRBD1 (6 bases). Deletions cut 0 bases from V and 3 bases from J, with 9 bases between. The CDR3 sequence is 15 residues long. Germline-derived CDR1 and CDR2 are SGHRS and YFSETQ. Written as DNA, the CDR3 is TGCGCCAGCAGCTTGGACAGGGCGGACACCGGGGAGCTGTTTTTT. Residues: CASSLDRADTGELFF.

The rearrangement uses TRBV19 and TRBJ2-3; weak D call: TRBD2 (6 bases). This CDR3 region has 15 residues. Germline values: CDR1 LNHDA, CDR2 SQIVND (reference sequence). Between the trimmed V and J ends, which lost 7 bases and 1 base, there was a span of 15 bases. CDR3 nucleotides: TGTGCCAGTACGCTCTCGCGGGGCCGCACAGATACGCAGTATTTT. This codes for CASTLSRGRTDTQYF.

CDR3 loop: CASSWTGGDTGELFF. As DNA, the CDR3 is TGTGCCAGCAGCTGGACAGGGGGGGACACCGGGGAGCTGTTTTTT. The genes are TRBV11-3 and TRBJ2-2; TRBD1 matches at 10 bases. The CDR3 sequence is 15 residues long. Germline V gene data show CDR1 as SGHNT and CDR2 as YENEEA. Trimming at V came to 4 bases and at J to 3 bases, leaving 2 bases not matched to a gene.

The chain links TRBV13 to TRBJ2-1; a weak D match, TRBD2 (6 bases). From germline, CDR1 is PRHDT and CDR2 FYEKMQ (reference sequence). The V gene lost 1 base and the J gene lost 6 bases, with 13 bases spanning the gap. The CDR3 sequence is 15 residues long. The CDR3 nucleotides are TGTGCCAGCAGCTTAGAGTGGGGGGACCGCAATGAGCAGTTCTTC. The encoded protein is CASSLEWGDRNEQFF.

The V gene is TRBV28, the J gene TRBJ2-2; D is possibly TRBD1 (6 bases). The germline V and J ends were trimmed by 7 bases and 4 bases, with 19 bases remaining between them. Germline V gives CDR1 MDHEN, CDR2 SYDVKM. The length of the CDR3 is 16 residues. CDR3 DNA: TGTGCCAGCACCCCACCACAGGGCGTTCGCACCGGGGAGCTGTTTTTT. This gives the protein CASTPPQGVRTGELFF.

This clone was seen a few times. The chain carries TRBV4-2 and TRBJ2-7; the D gene is possibly TRBD1 (6 bases). The germline V gene has CDR1 LGHNA and CDR2 YNFKEQ. V lost 1 base, J lost 4 bases, and 20 bases lay in between. The CDR3 runs to 17 residues. The CDR3 DNA is TGTGCCAGCAGCCAAGGGGGTCTAGGACAGAGCACTTACGAGCAGTACTTC. Translation: CASSQGGLGQSTYEQYF.

The chain is built from TRBV13 and TRBJ1-5; the D is unclear. Per germline, CDR1 PRHDT and CDR2 FYEKMQ (reference sequence). The CDR3 loop spans 12 amino acids. Trimming took 5 bases from V and 2 from J, leaving 4 bases between them. The CDR3: CASSRGNQPQHF. The CDR3 DNA sequence: TGTGCCAGCAGCCGTGGCAATCAGCCCCAGCATTTT.

In its sample, this clone was seen a few times. The chain uses TRBV4-1 and TRBJ1-4, with D maybe TRBD1 (6 bases). Trimming took 0 bases from V and 8 from J, leaving 13 bases between them. The CDR3 consists of 15 residues. Germline loops: CDR1 MGHRA, CDR2 YSYEKL. The CDR3 DNA is TGCGCCAGCAGCCAAGACGGGACATATGCCGAAAAACTGTTTTTT. The encoded protein is CASSQDGTYAEKLFF.

The chain is built from TRBV2 and TRBJ2-5; D unclear. Germline V gene sequence: CDR1 SNHLY, CDR2 FYNNEI. This CDR3 spans 12 amino acids. With 7 bases removed from V and 2 bases from J, the gap between germline ends came to 8 bases. CDR3 sequence (DNA): TGTGCCAGCACCCCCAAACAAGAGACCCAGTACTTC. Translated: CASTPKQETQYF.

This clone has just a few counts. V gene TRBV10-1 combines with J gene TRBJ2-7; D is perhaps TRBD1 (5 bases). The CDR3 is 11 amino acids. Per germline, CDR1 WNHNN and CDR2 SYGVQD (reference sequence). Trimming took 8 bases from V and 10 from J, leaving 15 bases between them. DNA of the CDR3: TGCGCCAGCGGGGCCGGCGTTTGTCAGTACTTC. It codes for CASGAGVCQYF.

Only one count was recorded for this clone. The chain is built from TRBV6-2 or TRBV6-3 and TRBJ1-3; D gene ambiguous. The germline V gene encodes CDR1 MNHEY and CDR2 SVGEGT. V shed 2 bases and J shed 4 bases, with 12 bases lying between them. The CDR3 totals 15 residues. The CDR3 loop reads CASSYVGITGNTIYF. CDR3 nucleotides: TGTGCCAGCAGTTACGTCGGGATAACGGGAAACACCATATATTTT.